This entry lists 10 T cell receptor beta chains sequenced from one sample in a study of OX40 agonist ivuxolimab in advanced cancers. Libraries were prepared by immunoSEQ multiplex PCR; TCRdb keeps only in-frame clonotypes and omits some of them. The sample carries 60,000 to 65,000 clones, 85% to 90% recorded once. The sample was CD4+ or CD8+ T cells sorted from blood, taken in a trial of the OX40 agonist ivuxolimab. The receptors originated from an adult with an advanced solid tumor such as melanoma, head and neck, liver or kidney cancer.

The rearrangement uses TRBV7-9 and TRBJ1-2; 8 bases fit TRBD1. CDR3 size: 13 residues. Germline CDR1 reads SEHNR; CDR2 reads FQNEAQ (reference sequence). V was clipped by 7 bases and J by 4 bases; unmatched bases: 5. The CDR3 DNA sequence: TGTGCCAGCACCGCAGGGGGCGGCTATGGCTACACCTTC. It specifies CASTAGGGYGYTF.

The chain carries TRBV7-9 and TRBJ1-2; TRBD1 matches 10 bases. Trimming cost V 5 bases and J 6 bases; bases outside gene matches: 3. This CDR3 comprises 13 residues. The germline V gene encodes CDR1 SEHNR and CDR2 FQNEAQ (reference sequence). Here the CDR3 reads CASSTGTGDGYTF. In DNA, the CDR3 is TGTGCCAGCAGCACCGGGACAGGGGATGGCTACACCTTC.

This clone was picked up one time. V is TRBV15 and J is TRBJ1-3; no definite D call. This CDR3 region has 13 residues. The germline V gene has CDR1 LNHNV and CDR2 YYDKDF (reference sequence). Deletions cut 6 bases from V and 0 bases from J, with 6 bases between. The chain's CDR3 is CATRVSSGNTIYF. The CDR3 DNA reads as TGTGCCACCAGGGTCAGCTCTGGAAACACCATATATTTT. The full variable domain, its missing parts supplied by reference TRBV15 and TRBJ1-3, is DAMVIQNPRYQVTQFGKPVTLSCSQTLNHNVMYWYQQKSSQAPKLLFHYYDKDFNNEADTPDNFQSRRPNTSFCFLDIRSPGLGDTAMYLCATRVSSGNTIYFGEGSWLTVV.

The rearrangement joins TRBV5-1 to TRBJ2-3; 8 nucleotides match TRBD2. Germline V gene data show CDR1 as SGHRS and CDR2 as YFSETQ. CDR3 length equals 14 residues. V gave up 6 bases and J gave up 1 base; unmatched junction bases: 4. The DNA for the CDR3 is TGCGCCAGCACCGAGACTAGCGGCACAGATACGCAGTATTTT. Its protein is CASTETSGTDTQYF.

By share, this clone ranks as medium-sized. The chain joins TRBV10-3 to TRBJ2-7; D is unresolved. The V gene's germline CDR1 is ENHRY and CDR2 SYGVKD. This CDR3 region has 13 residues. Trimming took 2 bases from V and 2 from J, leaving 7 bases between them. This chain's CDR3 is CAISEGAAYEQYF. CDR3 DNA: TGTGCCATCAGTGAGGGCGCAGCCTACGAGCAGTACTTC.

CDR3 in amino acids: CASSWSDRGQETQYF. The CDR3 DNA reads TGTGCCAGCAGTTGGTCGGACAGGGGGCAAGAGACCCAGTACTTC. V and J are TRBV28 and TRBJ2-5; 10 bases are a match to TRBD1. The CDR3 covers 15 residues. From germline, CDR1 is MDHEN and CDR2 SYDVKM. V lost 4 bases and J lost 2; bases outside the gene matches: 4. The variable domain in full, completed from reference TRBV28 and TRBJ2-5, reads DVKVTQSSRYLVKRTGEKVFLECVQDMDHENMFWYRQDPGLGLRLIYFSYDVKMKEKGDIPEGYSVSREKKERFSLILESASTNQTSMYLCASSWSDRGQETQYFGPGTRLLVL.

The CDR3 DNA follows: TGCGCCAGCAGCACGGGACTAGCGGGATCCTACAATGAGCAGTTCTTC. The encoded protein is CASSTGLAGSYNEQFF. This sequence joins TRBV5-1 and TRBJ2-1; TRBD2 matches at 13 bases. This CDR3 is 16 amino acids long. Germline assignment: CDR1 SGHRS and CDR2 YFSETQ. The J segment lost 1 base and the V segment lost 4 bases, leaving 2 bases of the junction unmatched.

V and J are TRBV6-6 and TRBJ2-5; 9 nucleotides line up with TRBD2. J gave up 5 bases and V 8 bases, and 6 bases lay outside the gene matches. The CDR3 has 13 residues. The germline V gene has CDR1 MNHNY and CDR2 SVGAGI (reference sequence). The CDR3 reads CASRRGGEETQYF. The DNA of the CDR3 is TGTGCCAGCCGGCGGGGGGGGGAGGAGACCCAGTACTTC.

V usage is TRBV10-3 and J usage is TRBJ2-7; 9 positions agree with TRBD2. CDR1 is ENHRY and CDR2 is SYGVKD in the germline V gene. Unmatched junction bases numbered 8, after V lost 2 bases and J lost 3 bases. The length of the CDR3 is 16 residues. The CDR3 DNA reads as TGTGCCATCAGTGAGGCACTAGCGGGCATTGACTACGAGCAGTACTTC. It yields the protein CAISEALAGIDYEQYF.

The CDR3 bases are TGTGCCAGCACCCCGGGCCCTCATCAGGGGGAAGCTTTCTTT. This codes for CASTPGPHQGEAFF. V gene TRBV6-5 combines with J gene TRBJ1-1, with a possible D match to TRBD1 (6 bases). The ends were cut back, 7 bases at V and 8 bases at J, with 20 bases in the middle. This CDR3 contains 14 residues. In germline, CDR1 is MNHEY, CDR2 SVGAGI.